This entry lists 30 T cell receptor beta chains sequenced from one sample in a study of blood T cell repertoires in COVID-19. Libraries were prepared by immunoSEQ multiplex PCR; TCRdb keeps only in-frame clonotypes and omits some of them. Of about 26,000 clones in the sample, roughly 90% are singletons; the top ten hold 7.5% to 8%. Source material: peripheral blood. These receptors all stem from a human donor in a cohort sampled during active COVID-19.

V gene TRBV5-1 combines with J gene TRBJ2-2; possible D gene TRBD1, 5 bases. Trimming took off 3 bases at V and 0 bases at J, with 12 bases between the two ends. This CDR3 comprises 16 residues. CDR1 is SGHRS, CDR2 YFSETQ, per germline. CDR3 amino acids: CASSSTGVTNTGELFF. The CDR3 region has the DNA TGCGCCAGCAGCTCCACAGGAGTTACGAACACCGGGGAGCTGTTTTTT. Full variable domain (outside the CDR3, taken from reference TRBV5-1 and TRBJ2-2): KAGVTQTPRYLIKTRGQQVTLSCSPISGHRSVSWYQQTPGQGLQFLFEYFSETQRNKGNFPGRFSGRQFSNSRSEMNVSTLELGDSALYLCASSSTGVTNTGELFFGEGSRLTVL.

This chain connects TRBV27 to TRBJ2-7; TRBD1 matches 7 bases. V shed 6 bases and J 2 bases; nucleotides not matched to a gene: 4. The CDR3 has 13 residues. The germline V gene encodes CDR1 MNHEY and CDR2 SMNVEV (reference sequence). The CDR3: CASSVTGAYEQYF. The CDR3, as DNA: TGTGCCAGCAGCGTAACAGGGGCCTACGAGCAGTACTTC.

This chain uses TRBV5-1 with TRBJ1-1; D remains unclear. Germline values: CDR1 SGHRS, CDR2 YFSETQ. V lost 0 bases, J lost 4 bases, and 10 bases lay in between. The CDR3 contains 14 residues. DNA for the CDR3: TGCGCCAGCAGCTTGGCCGATCGGGTCACTGAAGCTTTCTTT. It translates to CASSLADRVTEAFF.

The chain combines TRBV28 with TRBJ2-7; D might be TRBD1 (6 bases). With 6 bases removed from V and 3 bases from J, the gap between germline ends came to 9 bases. Per germline, CDR1 MDHEN and CDR2 SYDVKM. The CDR3 has 12 amino acids. CDR3 amino acids: CASRSQGYEQYF. As DNA, the CDR3 is TGTGCCAGCAGATCACAGGGCTACGAGCAGTACTTC. Full variable domain (rest looked up from reference TRBV28 and TRBJ2-7): DVKVTQSSRYLVKRTGEKVFLECVQDMDHENMFWYRQDPGLGLRLIYFSYDVKMKEKGDIPEGYSVSREKKERFSLILESASTNQTSMYLCASRSQGYEQYFGPGTRLTVT.

The chain carries TRBV19 and TRBJ1-2; D perhaps matches TRBD1 (5 bases). CDR3 length equals 15 residues. Germline V gene lookup returns CDR1 LNHDA and CDR2 SQIVND (reference sequence). V lost 4 bases to trimming and J lost 8 bases, with 20 bases between them. The CDR3 sequence is CASSNLDSEWSGYTF. DNA of the CDR3: TGTGCCAGTAGTAACCTCGACAGCGAATGGAGCGGCTACACCTTC.

This sequence joins TRBV5-1 and TRBJ1-3; D unresolved. The germline CDR1 and CDR2 sequences are SGHRS and YFSETQ. The length of the CDR3 is 14 residues. Trimming removed 0 bases from V and 4 bases from J, with 8 bases in between. The CDR3 protein is CASSLAALGNTIYF. As DNA, the CDR3 is TGCGCCAGCAGCTTGGCCGCGCTAGGAAACACCATATATTTT. The whole variable domain, remainder taken from reference TRBV5-1 and TRBJ1-3, is KAGVTQTPRYLIKTRGQQVTLSCSPISGHRSVSWYQQTPGQGLQFLFEYFSETQRNKGNFPGRFSGRQFSNSRSEMNVSTLELGDSALYLCASSLAALGNTIYFGEGSWLTVV.

The J gene is TRBJ2-1, the V gene TRBV5-4, with 8 bases that match TRBD2. V lost 4 bases, J lost 9 bases, and 9 bases stayed unmatched. Germline CDR1 SGHNT, CDR2 YYREEE (reference sequence). The CDR3 contains 14 residues. The CDR3 here is CASSPGGARVEQFF. In DNA, the CDR3 is TGTGCCAGCAGCCCGGGGGGGGCTCGAGTTGAGCAGTTCTTC. Using reference TRBV5-4 and TRBJ2-1 for the parts outside the CDR3, the full variable domain is ETGVTQSPTHLIKTRGQQVTLRCSSQSGHNTVSWYQQALGQGPQFIFQYYREEENGRGNFPPRFSGLQFPNYSSELNVNALELDDSALYLCASSPGGARVEQFFGPGTRLTVL.

This clone appeared a single time. The CDR3 nucleotides are TGCGCCAGCAGCCTCGGGACAGGGGCCACAGATACGCAGTATTTT. It specifies CASSLGTGATDTQYF. The chain recombines TRBV5-1 with TRBJ2-3; 10 bases match TRBD1. CDR1 SGHRS and CDR2 YFSETQ come from the germline V gene. The CDR3 totals 15 residues. The junction had 4 bases not matched to a gene; V was cut back by 4 bases and J by 2 bases.

J is TRBJ2-1 and V is TRBV2; TRBD2 matches 8 bases. Germline loops: CDR1 SNHLY, CDR2 FYNNEI. The CDR3 is 16 residues long. Unmatched junction bases numbered 7, after V lost 2 bases and J lost 4 bases. The CDR3 bases are TGTGCCAGCAGTGAAATCACTAGCGGATTATACAATGAGCAGTTCTTC. Translation gives CASSEITSGLYNEQFF.

This clone appeared once. This chain joins TRBV4-3 and TRBJ2-2, with 10 bases fitting TRBD2. Germline values: CDR1 LGHNA, CDR2 YSLEER. The CDR3 loop spans 16 amino acids. V shed 0 bases, J shed 6 bases, and the junction held 4 bases outside the gene matches. In DNA form, the CDR3 reads TGCGCCAGCAGCCAAGAGCTAGCGGGAGTGTCCGGGGAGCTGTTTTTT. Protein product: CASSQELAGVSGELFF.

V gene TRBV2 combines with J gene TRBJ2-2, with 7 bases identical to TRBD1. CDR1 is SNHLY and CDR2 is FYNNEI in the germline V gene. The CDR3 is made up of 13 amino acids. J gave up 5 bases and V 5 bases, and 2 bases lay outside the gene matches. CDR3 nucleotide sequence: TGTGCCAGCAGTCCACAGGGGACCGGGGAGCTGTTTTTT. The encoded protein is CASSPQGTGELFF.

CDR3 residues: CASSLQVVDEQFF. The CDR3 DNA reads TGCGCCAGCAGCCTTCAGGTCGTCGATGAGCAGTTCTTC. The chain couples TRBV4-3 to TRBJ2-1; unclear D gene. The CDR3 runs 13 residues. Germline V CDR1 and CDR2: LGHNA, YSLEER. Trimming removed 4 bases at V and 8 bases at J, with 12 bases between.

This rearrangement joins TRBV2 to TRBJ1-1; 9 bases are shared with TRBD1. The CDR3 is 14 residues long. Germline CDR1 reads SNHLY; CDR2 reads FYNNEI. Trimming at V came to 3 bases and at J to 4 bases, leaving 3 bases not matched to a gene. In DNA, the CDR3 is TGTGCCAGCAGTGATTACAGGGGGCTCACTGAAGCTTTCTTT. This encodes CASSDYRGLTEAFF.

The genes are TRBV5-6 and TRBJ1-2, with D possibly being TRBD1 (6 bases). Germline V gene data show CDR1 as SGHDT and CDR2 as YYEEEE. The CDR3 contains 16 residues. V was pared by 3 bases and J by 3 bases, with 18 bases between. The CDR3 loop reads CASSYWGGENDYGYTF. CDR3 sequence (DNA): TGTGCCAGCAGCTATTGGGGGGGCGAAAATGACTATGGCTACACCTTC.

This chain connects TRBV4-1 to TRBJ1-4; maybe TRBD1 (5 bases). The V gene lost 2 bases and the J gene lost 3 bases, with 10 bases spanning the gap. Germline values: CDR1 MGHRA, CDR2 YSYEKL. This CDR3 is 15 amino acids long. The CDR3 sequence: CASSQIRQSNEKLFF. In DNA, the CDR3 is TGCGCCAGCAGCCAAATCCGACAGTCTAATGAAAAACTGTTTTTT.

V and J are TRBV7-2 and TRBJ2-7, with D perhaps TRBD1 (6 bases). The CDR3 sequence is 15 residues long. Trimming left V 5 bases short and J 4 bases short, with 18 bases between. The germline CDR1 and CDR2 sequences are SGHTA and FQGNSA. CDR3 protein: CASSPLWTDHYEQYF. In DNA form, the CDR3 reads TGTGCCAGCAGCCCCCTATGGACAGACCATTACGAGCAGTACTTC. Variable domain in full (rest from reference TRBV7-2 and TRBJ2-7): GAGVSQSPSNKVTEKGKDVELRCDPISGHTALYWYRQSLGQGLEFLIYFQGNSAPDKSGLPSDRFSAERTGGSVSTLTIQRTQQEDSAVYLCASSPLWTDHYEQYFGPGTRLTVT.

This rearrangement joins TRBV10-3 to TRBJ2-7; no reliable D call. Trimming took off 1 base at V and 5 bases at J, with 6 bases between the two ends. The CDR3 extends over 12 amino acids. Germline CDR1 reads ENHRY; CDR2 reads SYGVKD. The CDR3 loop is CAISEFRDEQYF. Here the CDR3 DNA reads TGTGCCATCAGTGAGTTCCGGGACGAGCAGTACTTC.

J is TRBJ1-1 and V is TRBV29-1; D is uncertain. V lost 3 bases and J lost 5, with 16 bases in between. Germline-derived CDR1 and CDR2 are SQVTM and ANQGSEA. The CDR3 totals 14 residues. CDR3 sequence: CSVDATGHATEAFF. CDR3 nucleotides: TGCAGCGTTGATGCGACGGGTCACGCAACTGAAGCTTTCTTT.

The chain uses TRBV18 and TRBJ1-1; possibly TRBD1 for D (5 bases). This CDR3 is built from 13 residues. Germline assignment: CDR1 KGHSH and CDR2 LQKENI. The V end lost 6 bases, the J end lost 1 base, and 9 bases lay between the germline ends. This chain's CDR3 is CASSRAGNTEAFF. The CDR3 DNA is TGTGCCAGCTCCAGGGCTGGGAACACTGAAGCTTTCTTT.

The chain couples TRBV19 to TRBJ2-2, with D perhaps matching TRBD1 (6 bases). Germline lookup yields CDR1 LNHDA and CDR2 SQIVND (reference sequence). This CDR3 has 16 amino acids. V lost 6 bases, J lost 4 bases, and 18 bases lay in between. The CDR3 loop reads CASSYRVGAGTGELFF. CDR3 nucleotide sequence: TGTGCCAGTAGCTACCGAGTGGGGGCGGGCACCGGGGAGCTGTTTTTT. Looking up the rest from reference TRBV19 and TRBJ2-2 gives the full variable domain: DGGITQSPKYLFRKEGQNVTLSCEQNLNHDAMYWYRQDPGQGLRLIYYSQIVNDFQKGDIAEGYSVSREKKESFPLTVTSAQKNPTAFYLCASSYRVGAGTGELFFGEGSRLTVL.

The chain recombines TRBV18 with TRBJ1-1; 7 nucleotides agree with TRBD1. CDR3 length equals 18 residues. Looked up from germline, CDR1 is KGHSH and CDR2 is LQKENI. The V segment lost 3 bases and the J segment 0 bases; nucleotides outside the gene matches: 13. The CDR3 loop is CASSPQTGRLPLNTEAFF. The CDR3 DNA reads TGTGCCAGCTCACCGCAGACAGGGAGGCTTCCGCTGAACACTGAAGCTTTCTTT.

The chain combines TRBV7-9 with TRBJ1-2; no definite D call. This CDR3 is built from 12 residues. Germline-derived CDR1 and CDR2 are SEHNR and FQNEAQ (reference sequence). V was pared by 4 bases and J by 6 bases, with 9 bases between. The CDR3 DNA sequence: TGTGCCAGCAGCTCCGGAGCCCATGGCTACACCTTC. It translates to CASSSGAHGYTF.

The V and J genes are TRBV18 and TRBJ2-1, with 12 bases lining up with TRBD2. The V and J ends lost 4 bases and 7 bases, in that order; junction bases with no gene match: 2. This CDR3 region has 14 residues. The germline CDR1 and CDR2 sequences are KGHSH and LQKENI. CDR3 sequence (DNA): TGTGCCAGCTCACGACTAGCGGGAGAGAATGAGCAGTTCTTC. This codes for CASSRLAGENEQFF.

The gene calls are TRBV3-1 (or the pseudogene TRBV3-2) and TRBJ2-1; D not resolved. This CDR3 region has 12 residues. Germline CDR1 reads LGHDT; CDR2 reads YNNKEL (reference sequence). The V and J ends lost 4 bases and 9 bases respectively, with 10 bases between them. CDR3 loop: CASSPTPSEQFF. The CDR3 region has the DNA TGTGCCAGCAGCCCGACACCCAGTGAGCAGTTCTTC.

The chain is built from TRBV5-1 and TRBJ2-7; 8 positions agree with TRBD1. This CDR3 spans 15 amino acids. Per the germline V gene, CDR1 is SGHRS and CDR2 is YFSETQ. V lost 1 base to trimming and J lost 2 bases; unmatched junction nucleotides: 5. The CDR3 is CASSLNQGAPYEQYF. CDR3 coding DNA: TGCGCCAGCAGCTTGAATCAGGGGGCGCCCTACGAGCAGTACTTC.

This chain uses TRBV6-5 with TRBJ2-7, with a weak D call TRBD2 (5 bases). V shed 7 bases and J shed 2 bases, with 18 bases lying between them. CDR3 length: 15 residues. Germline V lookup: CDR1 MNHEY, CDR2 SVGAGI. CDR3 loop: CASTTYSTGTYEQYF. CDR3 bases: TGTGCCAGCACCACCTACTCGACGGGAACCTACGAGCAGTACTTC.

This chain connects TRBV12-3 or TRBV12-4 to TRBJ2-5; 9 bases match TRBD2. This CDR3 is built from 13 residues. V lost 6 bases to trimming and J lost 4 bases; unmatched junction nucleotides: 3. CDR3 amino acids: CASSPAGGETQYF. CDR3 DNA: TGTGCCAGCAGCCCAGCGGGGGGAGAGACCCAGTACTTC.

The chain links TRBV11-2 to TRBJ1-2, with 9 bases matching TRBD1. The germline gives CDR1 SGHAT, CDR2 FQNNGV. CDR3 length: 14 residues. V lost 5 bases and J lost 6; bases outside the gene matches: 7. This CDR3 is CASSHAGQGNGYTF. The CDR3 DNA sequence: TGTGCCAGCAGCCATGCGGGACAGGGTAATGGCTACACCTTC. Together with reference TRBV11-2 and TRBJ1-2, the CDR3 gives the full variable domain: EAGVAQSPRYKIIEKRQSVAFWCNPISGHATLYWYQQILGQGPKLLIQFQNNGVVDDSQLPKDRFSAERLKGVDSTLKIQPAKLEDSAVYLCASSHAGQGNGYTFGSGTRLTVV.

V gene TRBV28 combines with J gene TRBJ1-1, with TRBD1 as a possible D gene (6 bases). The CDR3 spans 14 residues. The germline V gene encodes CDR1 MDHEN and CDR2 SYDVKM. The germline V and J ends were trimmed by 5 bases and 9 bases, with 19 bases remaining between them. The CDR3 region has the DNA TGTGCCAGCAGTCCACACACCGGACAGAGTAAAGCTTTCTTT. Protein sequence: CASSPHTGQSKAFF.

J is TRBJ2-1 and V is TRBV15; 10 bases agree with TRBD1. J was trimmed by 7 bases and V by 4 bases; bases with no gene match: 10. There are 16 residues in the CDR3. CDR1 is LNHNV, CDR2 YYDKDF, per germline (reference sequence). This chain's CDR3 is CATSTSTGQGQNEQFF. In nucleotides, the CDR3 is TGTGCCACCAGCACGTCTACGGGACAGGGGCAGAATGAGCAGTTCTTC.